This entry lists 8 T cell receptor beta chains sequenced from one sample in a study of HIV-infected patients and healthy controls (dated by TCRdb to the mid-2010s). The library relied on 5' RACE. The instrument given in TCRdb is Illumina MiSeq. The public reads were quality trimmed at Q25 with fastp and then assembled into clones with MiXCR by TCRdb, keeping productive beta chains. Rows with one shared CDR3 protein collapse into an entry with the most common genes and DNA. The sample table lists 15,000 to 20,000 distinct CDR3 sequences, around 17% of them with a count of one. The ten largest clones represent approximately 25% of the sample. Sequencing input: CD8+ T cells from blood. These receptors originate from a human donor in good health.

This clonotype was seen a few times. The rearrangement joins TRBV3-1 to TRBJ2-1; 7 nucleotides agree with TRBD1. Losses at the gene ends were 7 bases for V and 2 bases for J; bases not matched to a gene: 11. Germline loops: CDR1 LGHDT, CDR2 YNNKEL (reference sequence). CDR3 length: 16 amino acids. The CDR3 DNA reads TGTGCCAGCACCGCACTACAGGGGTCCCCCTACAATGAGCAGTTCTTC. This encodes CASTALQGSPYNEQFF.

The chain joins TRBV7-9 to TRBJ2-1; D possibly corresponds to TRBD2 (5 bases). Trimming took 0 bases from V and 0 from J, leaving 15 bases between them. This CDR3 contains 18 residues. From germline, CDR1 is SEHNR and CDR2 FQNEAQ (reference sequence). CDR3 nucleotide sequence: TGTGCCAGCAGCTTAGCGCGAGTGGCGGGTAGCTCCTACAATGAGCAGTTCTTC. It yields the protein CASSLARVAGSSYNEQFF.

This clonotype was seen at least ten times. The V call is TRBV12-3 or TRBV12-4, the J call TRBJ2-1; D is perhaps TRBD2 (6 bases). The V end was cut by 6 bases, the J end by 7 bases, with 10 bases between. This CDR3 spans 12 amino acids. CDR3 nucleotides: TGTGCCAGCAGAGTCGGGAGTAATGAGCAGTTCTTC. It specifies CASRVGSNEQFF.

This clonotype was counted at least ten times. The chain combines TRBV12-3 or TRBV12-4 with TRBJ2-3; D gene ambiguous. The CDR3 has 15 residues. V was cut by 5 bases and J by 2 bases, with 14 bases left in between. In DNA form, the CDR3 reads TGTGCCAGCAGTGATGAGGACCCCTACACAGATACGCAGTATTTT. Translating gives CASSDEDPYTDTQYF.

V usage is TRBV6-2 or TRBV6-3 and J usage is TRBJ2-6, with D possibly being TRBD1 (5 bases). CDR3 length: 15 residues. Germline V gene lookup returns CDR1 MNHEY and CDR2 SVGEGT. Trimming stripped 5 bases from V and 0 bases from J, with 8 bases between. The CDR3 sequence: CASSHDSSGANVLTF. The CDR3, as DNA: TGTGCCAGCAGTCACGACAGCTCTGGGGCCAACGTCCTGACTTTC.

This clonotype was recorded many times. The rearrangement joins TRBV7-8 to TRBJ2-1; TRBD1 aligns across 9 bases. The junction had 9 bases not matched to a gene; V was cut back by 4 bases and J by 8 bases. This CDR3 region has 15 residues. Germline CDR1 SGHVS, CDR2 FQNEAQ. The CDR3 reads CASSYGQGLFYEQFF. CDR3 nucleotides: TGTGCCAGCAGCTACGGACAGGGGCTTTTCTATGAGCAGTTCTTC.

This clonotype showed up many times. The gene calls are TRBV29-1 and TRBJ1-2; D is uncertain. V lost 4 bases and J lost 7, with 10 bases in between. The CDR3 has 11 amino acids. From germline, CDR1 is SQVTM and CDR2 ANQGSEA. The CDR3 DNA is TGCAGCGTTGTAGAGGAAGTTGGCTACACCTTC. As protein: CSVVEEVGYTF.

This clonotype has at least ten counts. The J gene is TRBJ2-7, the V gene TRBV19; D is uncertain. Germline lookup yields CDR1 LNHDA and CDR2 SQIVND (reference sequence). The CDR3 is made up of 12 amino acids. Trimming removed 8 bases from V and 5 bases from J, with 13 bases in between. CDR3 sequence reads: CASAEFQNEQYF. CDR3 nucleotides: TGTGCCAGTGCAGAATTCCAAAACGAGCAGTACTTC.